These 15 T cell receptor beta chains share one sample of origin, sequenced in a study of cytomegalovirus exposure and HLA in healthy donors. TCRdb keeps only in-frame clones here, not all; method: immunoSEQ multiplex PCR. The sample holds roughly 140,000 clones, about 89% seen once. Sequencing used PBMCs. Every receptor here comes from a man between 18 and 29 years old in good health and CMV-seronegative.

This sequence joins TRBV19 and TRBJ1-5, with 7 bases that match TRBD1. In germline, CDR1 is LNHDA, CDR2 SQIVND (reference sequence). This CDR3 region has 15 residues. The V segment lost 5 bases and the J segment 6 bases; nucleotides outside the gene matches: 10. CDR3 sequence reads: CASSETGSFIQPQHF. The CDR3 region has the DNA TGTGCCAGTAGTGAGACAGGGTCGTTTATTCAGCCCCAGCATTTT.

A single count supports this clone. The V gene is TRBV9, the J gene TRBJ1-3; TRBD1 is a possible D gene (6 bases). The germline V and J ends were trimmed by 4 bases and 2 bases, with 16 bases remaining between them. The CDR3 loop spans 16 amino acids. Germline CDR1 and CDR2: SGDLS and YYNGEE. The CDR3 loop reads CASSRSDRLPGNTIYF. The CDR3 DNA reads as TGTGCCAGCAGCCGAAGCGACAGGCTCCCTGGAAACACCATATATTTT. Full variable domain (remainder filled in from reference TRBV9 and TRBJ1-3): DSGVTQTPKHLITATGQRVTLRCSPRSGDLSVYWYQQSLDQGLQFLIQYYNGEERAKGNILERFSAQQFPDLHSELNLSSLELGDSALYFCASSRSDRLPGNTIYFGEGSWLTVV.

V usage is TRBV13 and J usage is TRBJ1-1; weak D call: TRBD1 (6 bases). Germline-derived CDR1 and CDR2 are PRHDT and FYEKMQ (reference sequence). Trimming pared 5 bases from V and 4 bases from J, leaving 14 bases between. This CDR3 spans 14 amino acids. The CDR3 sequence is CASSILKQGTEAFF. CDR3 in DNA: TGTGCCAGCAGCATCCTAAAACAGGGCACTGAAGCTTTCTTT.

In DNA, the CDR3 is TGTGCCAGTAGTATAAGGGTGACGGGGACAAATTCACCCCTCCACTTT. It yields the protein CASSIRVTGTNSPLHF. The rearrangement joins TRBV19 to TRBJ1-6; D might be TRBD1 (6 bases). V lost 2 bases and J lost 7, with 15 bases in between. This CDR3 comprises 16 residues. Per the germline V gene, CDR1 is LNHDA and CDR2 is SQIVND (reference sequence).

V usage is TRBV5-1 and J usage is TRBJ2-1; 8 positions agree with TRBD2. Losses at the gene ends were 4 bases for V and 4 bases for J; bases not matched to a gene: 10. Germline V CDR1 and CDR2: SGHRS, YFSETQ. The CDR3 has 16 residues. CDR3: CASSLRRGAGYNEQFF. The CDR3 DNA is TGCGCCAGCAGCCTACGGCGGGGGGCAGGATACAATGAGCAGTTCTTC.

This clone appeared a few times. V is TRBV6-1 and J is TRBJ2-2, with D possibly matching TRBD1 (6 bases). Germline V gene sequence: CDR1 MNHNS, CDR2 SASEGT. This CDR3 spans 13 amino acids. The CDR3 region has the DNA TGTGACCCAGACAGGACGAACACCGGGGAGCTGTTTTTT. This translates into CDPDRTNTGELFF.

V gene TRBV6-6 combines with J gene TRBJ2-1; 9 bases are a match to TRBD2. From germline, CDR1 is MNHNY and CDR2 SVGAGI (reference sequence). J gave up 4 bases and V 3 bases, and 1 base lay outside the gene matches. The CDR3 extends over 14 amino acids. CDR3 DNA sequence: TGTGCCAGCAGTTATAGCGGGAGATACAATGAGCAGTTCTTC. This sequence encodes CASSYSGRYNEQFF.

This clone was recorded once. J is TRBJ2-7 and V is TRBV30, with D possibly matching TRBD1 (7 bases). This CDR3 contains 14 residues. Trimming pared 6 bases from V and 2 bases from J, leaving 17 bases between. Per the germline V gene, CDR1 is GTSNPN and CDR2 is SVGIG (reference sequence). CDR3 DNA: TGTGCCTGCCAGTGGGGGGACAGAGCCTACGAGCAGTACTTC. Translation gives CACQWGDRAYEQYF.

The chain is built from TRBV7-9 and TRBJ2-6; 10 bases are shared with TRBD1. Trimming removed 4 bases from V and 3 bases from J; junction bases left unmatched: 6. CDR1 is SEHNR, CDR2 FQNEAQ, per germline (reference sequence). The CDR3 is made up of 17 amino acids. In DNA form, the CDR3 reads TGTGCCAGCAGCTCTCCGGACAGGGGGAATGGGGCCAACGTCCTGACTTTC. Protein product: CASSSPDRGNGANVLTF.

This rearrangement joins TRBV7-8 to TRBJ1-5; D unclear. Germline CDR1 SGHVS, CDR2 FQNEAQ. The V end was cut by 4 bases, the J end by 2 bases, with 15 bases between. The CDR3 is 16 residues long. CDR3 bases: TGTGCCAGCAGCTCAAAAACGGGTGTGGGCAATCAGCCCCAGCATTTT. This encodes CASSSKTGVGNQPQHF.

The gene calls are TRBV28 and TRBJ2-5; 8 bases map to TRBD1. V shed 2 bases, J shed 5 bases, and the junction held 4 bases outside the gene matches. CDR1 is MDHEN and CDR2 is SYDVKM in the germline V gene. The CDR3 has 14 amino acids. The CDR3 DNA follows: TGTGCCAGCAGTTTAGGACAGGGTAGGGAGACCCAGTACTTC. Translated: CASSLGQGRETQYF. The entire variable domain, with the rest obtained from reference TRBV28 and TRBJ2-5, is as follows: DVKVTQSSRYLVKRTGEKVFLECVQDMDHENMFWYRQDPGLGLRLIYFSYDVKMKEKGDIPEGYSVSREKKERFSLILESASTNQTSMYLCASSLGQGRETQYFGPGTRLLVL.

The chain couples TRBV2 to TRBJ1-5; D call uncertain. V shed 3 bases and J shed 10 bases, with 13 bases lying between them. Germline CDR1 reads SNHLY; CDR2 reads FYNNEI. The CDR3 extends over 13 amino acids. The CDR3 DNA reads TGTGCCAGCAGTGAGGCGGGTCCGAATCCCCAGCATTTT. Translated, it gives CASSEAGPNPQHF.

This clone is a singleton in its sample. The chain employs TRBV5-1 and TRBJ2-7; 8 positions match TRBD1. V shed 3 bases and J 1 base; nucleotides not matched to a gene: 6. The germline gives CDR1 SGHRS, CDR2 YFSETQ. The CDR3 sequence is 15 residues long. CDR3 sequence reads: CASSSGTGLSYEQYF. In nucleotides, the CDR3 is TGCGCCAGCAGCTCGGGGACAGGCCTATCCTACGAGCAGTACTTC. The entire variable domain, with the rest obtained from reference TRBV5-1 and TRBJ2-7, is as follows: KAGVTQTPRYLIKTRGQQVTLSCSPISGHRSVSWYQQTPGQGLQFLFEYFSETQRNKGNFPGRFSGRQFSNSRSEMNVSTLELGDSALYLCASSSGTGLSYEQYFGPGTRLTVT.

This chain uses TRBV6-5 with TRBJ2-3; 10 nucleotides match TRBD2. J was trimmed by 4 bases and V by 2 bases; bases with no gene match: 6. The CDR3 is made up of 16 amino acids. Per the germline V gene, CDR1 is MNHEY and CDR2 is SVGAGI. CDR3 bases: TGTGCCAGCAGTTACAGCCTAGCGGGAGCTGCAGATACGCAGTATTTT. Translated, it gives CASSYSLAGAADTQYF.

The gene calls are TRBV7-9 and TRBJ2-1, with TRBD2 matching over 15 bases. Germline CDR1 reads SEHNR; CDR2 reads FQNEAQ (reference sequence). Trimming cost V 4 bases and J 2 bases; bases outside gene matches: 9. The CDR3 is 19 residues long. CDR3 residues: CASSSLLGTSGGPYNEQFF. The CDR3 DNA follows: TGTGCCAGCAGCTCTCTCCTCGGGACTAGCGGGGGGCCCTACAATGAGCAGTTCTTC.